This TCR beta chain comes out of a study of T cells in Graves' hyperthyroidism and ophthalmopathy (dated by TCRdb to about 2019). A note on the overall study: Peripheral blood was collected at initial diagnosis, before any treatment. To identify distinguishing TCR V-J signatures, a discovery cohort of some 100 patients was used, comprising 43 with Graves' ophthalmopathy and approximately 58 with stable Graves' hyperthyroidism. Prospective prediction of ophthalmopathy was tested in an independent validation cohort consisting of 18 to 20 hyperthyroidism patients and approximately 16 patients who later progressed to ophthalmopathy. The roughly 91 discovery patients were randomly divided into training and test sets at a 7:3 ratio. In addition, the study compared T-cell repertoires in thyroid tissue and in blood from roughly 6 Graves' hyperthyroidism patients. Following sampling, methimazole starting at 30 mg daily was given to hyperthyroidism patients, and high-dose intravenous methylprednisolone was given to ophthalmopathy patients. TCR Vbeta CDR3 sequencing of around 130 peripheral blood samples (approximately 44 ophthalmopathy, 75 to 85 hyperthyroidism and around 17 progressor patients) is reported in the paper.

CDR1 and CDR2 are read off the germline V gene as SNHLY and FYNNEI. V and J are truncated by 9 bases and 2 bases respectively, leaving an intervening sequence of 13 bases. The CDR3 runs 13 amino acids, cysteine and phenylalanine included. Here the CDR3 DNA is all that survives: 39 bases in frame from base 1. TCR beta CDR3 regions were amplified from RNA transcripts. For the first round of RT-PCR on the TCR CDR3, the HTBI primer set was used together with the Qiagen OneStep RT-PCR kit. The libraries were constructed in a second round of multiplex PCR and then size-selected and purified. Paired-end sequencing of the libraries was performed with 100 bp reads on an Illumina HiSeq2000. Under the source paper's analysis protocol: SOAPnuke was used to process the raw data, with reads discarded if the reads contained adapters or uncalled bases, had a mean Phred below 15, or lacked an exact constant-primer or identifier match. COPE v1.2.5 was used to merge the high-quality paired reads, and each unique nucleotide sequence was defined as a clonotype. Clonotypes were aligned to IMGT TRBV, TRBD and TRBJ reference segments using MiTCR v1.1. The analysis included only V-J combinations with a frequency above 0.0001, which together covered 99% to 99.2% of the repertoires. The TCS score was defined as the ratio of F50 (clonal expansion) to E x V (chaos), calculated using BLOSUM62-based TCRdist between CDR3 peptides within each V-J. Welch's t-statistics and random forest reduced 500 to 550 V-J features to 10 to 15, which were used in a naive Bayes classifier (R e1071). The raw public data were reprocessed by TCRdb itself: fastp quality trimming at Q25, MiXCR clonotype calling, in-frame beta chains only. Each CDR3 protein appears once, grouped with its most common genes and DNA. TCRdb, rather than the study authors, made the V and J calls. The sample data list 550,000 to 800,000 distinct CDR3 sequences, and approximately 16% of these were observed just once. Approximately 8.4% of the sample goes to the ten largest clones.

Stable Graves' hyperthyroidism was defined as the absence of progression to ophthalmopathy over 18 months of follow-up. Hyperthyroidism patients were aged 18 to 65 years and newly diagnosed, with disease duration of less than 2 months. Patients with uncontrolled infections, other autoimmune diseases, pregnancy or lactation were excluded. Clinical symptoms, serum thyroxine and TRAb, thyroid ultrasound, and orbital computed tomography formed the basis for the diagnoses. PBMCs were separated from around 9.1 ml of fresh peripheral blood using Ficoll-Paque density gradient centrifugation. Total RNA was extracted using Trizol reagent, and RNA quality was assessed on an Agilent 2100 Bioanalyzer. Findings and caveats that apply to the study as a whole: Sample size was not statistically predetermined, and investigators were not blinded to group allocation. In validation, progression to ophthalmopathy was predicted by the model with more than 65% sensitivity and nearly 75% specificity, a median of roughly 6.4 months before onset. Most expanded thyroid clonotypes (frequency above 0.001) were also detected in blood, suggesting blood repertoires may reflect thyroid immune responses. A model built on a 13 V-J signature distinguished ophthalmopathy from stable hyperthyroidism, reaching 87.88% sensitivity and around 81% specificity in cross-validation and 80%/75% in testing.

This clonotype was detected ten times or more. Its antigen is unknown. No clone much larger than this one lies a single base away; base qualities are absent. Sequencing used blood. This sequence was found in a man younger than 30 with Graves' hyperthyroidism. The rearranged segments are TRBV2 and TRBJ1-1; no D gene call is confident. The nucleotide sequence reads as follows: TGTGCCAGTTTGGAGGGATTCAACACTGAAGCTTTCTTT. The resulting protein is CASLEGFNTEAFF.